The 20 T cell receptor beta chains below come from one sample, sequenced in a study of PD-L1 blockade in urothelial cancer. The repertoire was sequenced with immunoSEQ multiplex PCR; TCRdb's copy has only in-frame clones and lacks some. The repertoire holds more than 35,000 clones, roughly 86% seen once, with around 3.1% in the top ten. The sample was PBMCs, taken around atezolizumab (anti-PD-L1) treatment. The receptors here all came from a man between 70 and 80 years old with urothelial cancer.

This chain joins TRBV28 and TRBJ2-6; D may be TRBD2 (6 bases). Germline loops: CDR1 MDHEN, CDR2 SYDVKM. The CDR3 has 18 amino acids. V lost 7 bases to trimming and J lost 1 base, with 20 bases between them. CDR3 sequence reads: CASTVTAGGLSGANVLTF. DNA for the CDR3: TGTGCCAGCACCGTTACAGCCGGGGGATTGTCTGGGGCCAACGTCCTGACTTTC. Using reference TRBV28 and TRBJ2-6 for the parts outside the CDR3, the full variable domain is DVKVTQSSRYLVKRTGEKVFLECVQDMDHENMFWYRQDPGLGLRLIYFSYDVKMKEKGDIPEGYSVSREKKERFSLILESASTNQTSMYLCASTVTAGGLSGANVLTFGAGSRLTVL.

This chain joins TRBV5-1 and TRBJ1-2, with a tentative D call TRBD1 (6 bases). Germline lookup yields CDR1 SGHRS and CDR2 YFSETQ. The V end was cut by 1 base, the J end by 0 bases, with 10 bases between. This CDR3 region has 15 residues. Written as DNA, the CDR3 is TGCGCCAGCAGCTTGTTCGCAGGGGCTAACTATGGCTACACCTTC. The encoded protein is CASSLFAGANYGYTF.

In its sample, this clone was seen once. CDR3 protein: CASSLEGGEQYF. The CDR3 DNA reads TGTGCCAGCAGCTTAGAAGGCGGCGAGCAGTACTTC. V usage is TRBV13 and J usage is TRBJ2-7; no clear D. This CDR3 contains 12 residues. V was cut by 1 base and J by 6 bases, with 7 bases left in between. Germline V gives CDR1 PRHDT, CDR2 FYEKMQ (reference sequence).

This clone was counted only a few times. The chain employs TRBV14 and TRBJ2-1; the match to TRBD2 covers 8 bases. The CDR3 has 16 residues. CDR1 is SGHDN and CDR2 is FVKESK in the germline V gene. J lost 6 bases, V lost 3 bases, and 10 bases had no gene match. The CDR3 spells CASSQQTSARTNEQFF. The CDR3 region has the DNA TGTGCCAGCAGCCAGCAGACTAGCGCTCGGACCAATGAGCAGTTCTTC.

V and J are TRBV5-4 and TRBJ2-7; 7 bases are shared with TRBD1. The V gene's germline CDR1 is SGHNT and CDR2 YYREEE (reference sequence). Losses at the gene ends were 4 bases for V and 6 bases for J; bases not matched to a gene: 10. This CDR3 contains 14 residues. The CDR3 DNA is TGTGCCAGCAGCCCAAGGACAGGCGGAGGCGAGCAGTACTTC. This codes for CASSPRTGGGEQYF. Filled out from reference TRBV5-4 and TRBJ2-7, the complete variable domain reads ETGVTQSPTHLIKTRGQQVTLRCSSQSGHNTVSWYQQALGQGPQFIFQYYREEENGRGNFPPRFSGLQFPNYSSELNVNALELDDSALYLCASSPRTGGGEQYFGPGTRLTVT.

The chain joins TRBV5-8 to TRBJ2-2; 8 nucleotides line up with TRBD1. The germline V gene has CDR1 SGHTS and CDR2 YDEGEE. The V and J ends lost 7 bases and 1 base, in that order; junction bases with no gene match: 6. The CDR3 contains 15 residues. CDR3 DNA sequence: TGTGCCAGCGGTGCCGGGACAGGGAACACCGGGGAGCTGTTTTTT. As protein: CASGAGTGNTGELFF. The variable domain in full, with the rest retrieved from reference TRBV5-8 and TRBJ2-2, is EAGVTQSPTHLIKTRGQQATLRCSPISGHTSVYWYQQALGLGLQFLLWYDEGEERNRGNFPPRFSGRQFPNYSSELNVNALELEDSALYLCASGAGTGNTGELFFGEGSRLTVL.

This clone was counted between two and nine times. The V call is TRBV30, the J call TRBJ1-4, with TRBD1 as a possible D gene (5 bases). Trimming left V 5 bases short and J 8 bases short, with 15 bases between. This CDR3 comprises 13 residues. Germline V gene lookup returns CDR1 GTSNPN and CDR2 SVGIG (reference sequence). The CDR3 DNA is TGTGCCTGGCAGGGAGGCCCTAGCGAAAAACTGTTTTTT. Amino acid sequence: CAWQGGPSEKLFF.

The count of this clone is one. V and J are TRBV4-1 and TRBJ1-3; TRBD1 agrees at 9 bases. From germline, CDR1 is MGHRA and CDR2 YSYEKL. V was clipped by 2 bases and J by 8 bases; unmatched bases: 4. The length of the CDR3 is 14 residues. This chain's CDR3 is CASSQLGQGDTIYF. In nucleotides, the CDR3 is TGCGCCAGCAGCCAACTGGGACAGGGAGACACCATATATTTT.

This clone was seen only once. This rearrangement joins TRBV7-3 to TRBJ2-4; 11 bases are shared with TRBD1. The V gene end was trimmed by 5 bases and the J gene end by 8 bases; junction bases not matched to a gene: 8. Per the germline V gene, CDR1 is SGHTA and CDR2 is FQGTGA. This CDR3 is built from 15 residues. CDR3 loop: CASSLGQGAIDIQYF. The CDR3, as DNA: TGTGCCAGCAGCCTCGGACAGGGGGCAATAGACATTCAGTACTTC.

The chain has TRBV15 and TRBJ2-3, with 13 bases that match TRBD2. V shed 0 bases, J shed 5 bases, and the junction held 8 bases outside the gene matches. The CDR3 is 18 residues long. CDR1 is LNHNV, CDR2 YYDKDF, per germline (reference sequence). CDR3 region: CATSRDRALAGGQDTQYF. In DNA, the CDR3 is TGTGCCACCAGCAGAGATCGAGCACTAGCGGGGGGGCAAGATACGCAGTATTTT.

This clone was recorded only once. The DNA for the CDR3 is TGTGCCAGCAGGGACATCACAGGGGTGGACAATGAAAAACTGTTTTTT. Translation gives CASRDITGVDNEKLFF. The chain couples TRBV28 to TRBJ1-4; 7 nucleotides align to TRBD1. CDR3 length: 16 amino acids. Trimming at V came to 6 bases and at J to 5 bases, leaving 12 bases not matched to a gene. The V gene's germline CDR1 is MDHEN and CDR2 SYDVKM.

The table lists this clone with a few counts. This same CDR3 is encoded by further DNA sequences in the sample. V is TRBV9 and J is TRBJ2-6; D gene uncertain. Germline V gene sequence: CDR1 SGDLS, CDR2 YYNGEE. CDR3 length equals 15 residues. Trimming shortened V by 4 bases and J by 0 bases, and 8 bases separated the two germline ends. The DNA for the CDR3 is TGTGCCAGCAGCCTCACGGGCTCTGGGGCCAACGTCCTGACTTTC. This codes for CASSLTGSGANVLTF.

The chain recombines TRBV30 with TRBJ1-2; 8 bases match TRBD1. CDR1 is GTSNPN, CDR2 SVGIG, per germline (reference sequence). Unmatched junction bases numbered 21, after V lost 4 bases and J lost 8 bases. The CDR3 totals 17 residues. The CDR3 is CAWTSFRDRIIVGGYTF. CDR3 nucleotides: TGTGCCTGGACGAGCTTCAGGGACAGGATAATCGTTGGCGGCTACACCTTC. Complete variable domain (other parts from reference TRBV30 and TRBJ1-2): SQTIHQWPATLVQPVGSPLSLECTVEGTSNPNLYWYRQAAGRGLQLLFYSVGIGQISSEVPQNLSASRPQDRQFILSSKKLLLSDSGFYLCAWTSFRDRIIVGGYTFGSGTRLTVV.

This rearrangement joins TRBV6-5 to TRBJ2-1; D is unclear. Germline CDR1 MNHEY, CDR2 SVGAGI. The CDR3 loop spans 14 amino acids. V lost 0 bases and J lost 7, with 10 bases in between. CDR3 loop: CASSYSEKKNEQFF. As DNA, the CDR3 is TGTGCCAGCAGTTACTCAGAGAAAAAGAATGAGCAGTTCTTC.

This clone was detected only once. The chain carries TRBV28 and TRBJ1-2; possible D gene TRBD1, 5 bases. The V gene's germline CDR1 is MDHEN and CDR2 SYDVKM. This CDR3 contains 12 residues. Trimming removed 2 bases at V and 8 bases at J, with 9 bases between. The CDR3 DNA is TGTGCCAGCAGTTTAGGGGCCGGAGGCTACACCTTC. Protein: CASSLGAGGYTF.

V usage is TRBV10-3 and J usage is TRBJ1-1, with 7 bases that match TRBD1. J gave up 2 bases and V 2 bases, and 5 bases lay outside the gene matches. The CDR3 runs to 15 residues. From germline, CDR1 is ENHRY and CDR2 SYGVKD. As DNA, the CDR3 is TGTGCCATCAGTGAGCTAAGGGACAGTAACACTGAAGCTTTCTTT. Translating gives CAISELRDSNTEAFF.

This clone turned up a few times. The chain employs TRBV6-1 and TRBJ1-1, with 7 bases identical to TRBD1. V shed 7 bases and J 2 bases; nucleotides not matched to a gene: 7. CDR1 and CDR2 from the germline V gene are MNHNS and SASEGT. This CDR3 spans 14 amino acids. CDR3 amino acids: CASTLDRTNTEAFF. CDR3 in DNA: TGTGCCAGCACCCTGGACAGGACCAACACTGAAGCTTTCTTT.

The CDR3 DNA sequence: TGTGCCAGCAGCTTGAACAGCGGTCTGTACAATGAGCAGTTCTTC. Its protein is CASSLNSGLYNEQFF. The V gene is TRBV7-8, the J gene TRBJ2-1, with D tentatively TRBD2 (5 bases). Germline V CDR1 and CDR2: SGHVS, FQNEAQ. The ends were cut back, 3 bases at V and 4 bases at J, with 13 bases in the middle. This CDR3 region has 15 residues.

This clone was counted between two and nine times. The V and J genes are TRBV19 and TRBJ2-3; 10 bases fit TRBD1. Germline V CDR1 and CDR2: LNHDA, SQIVND (reference sequence). The V segment lost 5 bases and the J segment 6 bases; nucleotides outside the gene matches: 5. This CDR3 has 14 residues. CDR3 nucleotide sequence: TGTGCCAGTAGTCAGGACAGGGGGAGCGATACGCAGTATTTT. Its protein is CASSQDRGSDTQYF.

The CDR3 sequence: CASSVKVGSSYNEQFF. The CDR3 DNA reads TGCGCCAGCAGTGTCAAGGTAGGGAGCTCCTACAATGAGCAGTTCTTC. J is TRBJ2-1 and V is TRBV10-2; possible D gene TRBD2, 5 bases. Per the germline V gene, CDR1 is WSHSY and CDR2 is SAAADI. The CDR3 has 16 residues. V lost 4 bases to trimming and J lost 0 bases, with 13 bases between them.